This T cell receptor beta chain is drawn from a study of CD8 T cells in ankylosing spondylitis. Study outcomes and limitations: A subset of motif variants has previously been described in the synovial fluid and blood of reactive arthritis. Matched synovial fluid from ankylosing spondylitis patients was reported to be enriched for disease-linked clones.

Each TCR beta library was made by quantitative 5'-RACE that incorporated molecular barcodes. TCRdb re-derived calls from the 5' RACE reads in MiXCR, one entry per CDR3 protein. The table has 340,000 or so distinct CDR3 sequences, 14% to 15% seen once. This clonotype has more than one count but fewer than ten. Its specificity is unknown. The CDR3 consists of 15 residues. V shed 6 bases, J shed 3 bases, and the junction held 6 bases outside the gene matches. Sequenced sample: blood, either unsorted or a sorted T cell fraction (not recorded which). The TCR originated in a male donor with ankylosing spondylitis or in good health (not recorded which). The V gene is TRBV12-3 or TRBV12-4, the J gene TRBJ2-7; 12 bases map to TRBD1. This chain's CDR3 is CASSPGTGGVYEQYF. CDR3 bases: TGTGCCAGCAGCCCCGGGACAGGGGGCGTCTACGAGCAGTACTTC.